The clone carrying this T cell receptor beta chain was seen more than once but under ten times. Antigen unknown. 13 Jbeta primers and 60 Vbeta primers were used for the PCR. Assay: immunoSEQ multiplex PCR; the TCRdb copy retains only in-frame clones and omits some. Of about 110,000 clones in the sample, around 73% were seen once. Germline lookup yields CDR1 SGHTA and CDR2 FQGTGA. CDR3 length: 17 amino acids. V shed 5 bases and J shed 5 bases, with 23 bases lying between them. This sample stems from a study of cytomegalovirus exposure and HLA in healthy donors. General study points: Among TCR beta chains of equal frequency, HLA-associated ones were more clonally expanded in a later analysis. Many donors shared some public TCRs, even though most TCR sequences were rare.

Input material: PBMCs. The chain carries TRBV7-3 and TRBJ2-3, with D possibly matching TRBD1 (6 bases). The clonotype originates from a man in his forties in good health and CMV-seronegative. The CDR3 loop reads CASSLPTGYLGGDTQYF. CDR3 sequence (DNA): TGTGCCAGCAGCCTACCAACAGGTTATCTAGGGGGAGATACGCAGTATTTT.